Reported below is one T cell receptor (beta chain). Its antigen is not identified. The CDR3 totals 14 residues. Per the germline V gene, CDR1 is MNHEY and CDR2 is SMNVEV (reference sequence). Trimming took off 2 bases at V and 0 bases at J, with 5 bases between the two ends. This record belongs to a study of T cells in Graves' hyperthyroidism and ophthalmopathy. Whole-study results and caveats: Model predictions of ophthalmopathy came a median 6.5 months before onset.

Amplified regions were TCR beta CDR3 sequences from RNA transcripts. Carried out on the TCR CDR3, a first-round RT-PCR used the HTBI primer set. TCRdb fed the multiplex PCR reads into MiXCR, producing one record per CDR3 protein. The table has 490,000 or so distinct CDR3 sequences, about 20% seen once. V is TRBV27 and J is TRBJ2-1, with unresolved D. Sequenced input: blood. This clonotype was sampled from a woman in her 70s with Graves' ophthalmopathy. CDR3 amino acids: CASSLKGSYNEQFF. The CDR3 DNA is TGTGCCAGCAGTTTAAAGGGCTCCTACAATGAGCAGTTCTTC.